This TCR beta chain was recorded in a study of CD8+CD57+ T cells in acquired aplastic anemia. Looking at the study overall: An average of about 3.4 ug of DNA was obtained from sorted CD4+ and CD8+ cells. Study-wide points: Found in both controls and patients were around 31 CD8+ CDR3 sequences. Patients versus controls showed no significant CD8+ Simpson's diversity difference.

The germline V gene encodes CDR1 LNHDA and CDR2 SQIVND (reference sequence). V was clipped by 8 bases and J by 2 bases, with 10 bases between them. The CDR3 is 13 amino acids. The TCR beta profiling, which covered VDJ combination and CDR3 sequence, was carried out using genomic DNA as the template. A single record per CDR3 protein comes from TCRdb applying MiXCR to the reads. The table records 200,000 or so distinct CDR3 sequences, less than 65% of them present only once. This clonotype appeared a single time. Its antigen is undetermined. The origin of this receptor is a human donor with severe aplastic anemia or a healthy control (not recorded which). Source material: sorted CD4+, CD8+, or CD8+CD57+ T cells (not recorded which) from PBMCs. V and J are TRBV19 and TRBJ1-3; D gene unclear. The CDR3 DNA is TGTGCCAGTGTATCGAGCCCTGGAAACACCATATATTTT. It translates to CASVSSPGNTIYF.